The sequence of this TCR beta chain was determined in a study of monozygotic twins with inflammatory bowel disease. Germline loops: CDR1 MNHEY, CDR2 SMNVEV (reference sequence). This CDR3 comprises 15 residues. Points on this clonotype: What it binds is not known.

After re-calling the 5' RACE reads, TCRdb lists one entry per CDR3 protein, DNA absent. The sample shows approximately 330,000 distinct CDR3 sequences, and 2% to 2.5% sits with its ten largest clones. Study-wide findings and caveats: Telling apart the different T cell subtypes was not possible. No detectable difference in repertoire similarity separated concordant from discordant twins, possibly as a result of limited power. Twins with IBD had fewer clonotypes in common with others than healthy twins, particularly during disease activity. No single strong signal or clonotype associated with IBD was supported.

Specimen: blood. The chain has TRBV27 and TRBJ2-7; the TCRdb call, TRBD1, lacks DNA for checking. This TCR derives from a human donor with ulcerative colitis or Crohn's disease, or a healthy co-twin of an affected twin (not recorded which). CDR3 sequence reads: CASSPGTGRSYEQYF.